A selection of T cell receptor beta chains follows, all from one sample in a study of vaccination effects on CD4 cells after COVID-19. Repertoires were generated with immunoSEQ multiplex PCR, while TCRdb's copy carries only in-frame clones and drops some. The data show 30,000 to 40,000 clones, around 67% seen once. No antigen has been assigned to these receptors. Material: CD4+ T cells from PBMCs cultured with SARS-CoV-2 spike peptides, obtained before COVID-19 vaccination. Receptor source: a human donor who received a COVID-19 vaccine. The CDR3 runs from the conserved cysteine through the conserved F or W. The order of the fields is clone size, D gene, V gene, J gene, CDR3 protein, CDR3 DNA. A D gene is named only where the DNA matches it firmly. Only some rows state a clone size, as once, few, many or a class for expanded clones.

once	-	TRBV5-1	TRBJ2-7	CASSFVGSYEQYF	TGCGCCAGCAGCTTTGTGGGCTCCTACGAGCAGTACTTC
medium-sized	-	TRBV3-1/TRBV3-2	TRBJ1-1	CASSLRGGTEAFF	TGTGCCAGCAGCCTGAGAGGGGGCACTGAAGCTTTCTTT
once	-	TRBV6-5	TRBJ2-1	CASSYSRAPTDEQFF	TGTGCCAGCAGTTACTCGAGGGCCCCTACCGATGAGCAGTTCTTC
few	TRBD1	TRBV3-1/TRBV3-2	TRBJ2-2	CASSRGQGGLFF	TGTGCCAGCAGCCGGGGACAGGGAGGGCTGTTTTTT
-	-	TRBV6-5	TRBJ1-4	CASSYSGLREKLFF	TGTGCCAGCAGTTACTCGGGACTTCGTGAAAAACTGTTTTTT
-	-	TRBV25-1	TRBJ2-3	CASSDPGGGARDTQYF	TGTGCCAGCAGTGACCCAGGAGGGGGCGCGAGAGATACGCAGTATTTT
-	TRBD1	TRBV6-5	TRBJ2-7	CASFMTGLAYEQYF	TGTGCCAGCTTCATGACAGGGTTAGCCTACGAGCAGTACTTC
-	TRBD1	TRBV10-3	TRBJ1-2	CAISEGTGANGGYTF	TGTGCCATCAGTGAGGGGACAGGGGCTAATGGTGGCTACACCTTC
-	-	TRBV30	TRBJ2-4	CAWSGVAKNIQYF	TGTGCCTGGTCGGGGGTAGCCAAAAACATTCAGTACTTC
-	-	TRBV5-1	TRBJ2-3	CASSLVGSSTDTQYF	TGCGCCAGCAGCTTGGTCGGATCTAGCACAGATACGCAGTATTTT
-	-	TRBV15	TRBJ1-1	CATSRGDSNEAFF	TGTGCCACCAGCAGAGGCGACAGCAACGAAGCTTTCTTT
-	-	TRBV20-1	TRBJ1-5	CSASSVGGQPQHF	TGCAGTGCTAGTTCGGTGGGGGGCCAGCCCCAGCATTTT
few	-	TRBV19	TRBJ1-1	CASKDIGSGNTEAFF	TGTGCCAGTAAAGACATTGGGAGTGGGAACACTGAAGCTTTCTTT
once	-	TRBV11-3	TRBJ2-3	CASSLDGMVADTQYF	TGTGCCAGCAGCTTAGACGGGATGGTGGCAGATACGCAGTATTTT
-	TRBD2	TRBV11-2	TRBJ2-5	CASSPGLAGQETQYF	TGTGCCAGCAGCCCGGGACTAGCGGGGCAAGAGACCCAGTACTTC
-	-	TRBV5-4	TRBJ2-1	CASSLAGGNYNEQFF	TGTGCCAGCAGCTTGGCTGGCGGGAATTACAATGAGCAGTTCTTC
-	TRBD1	TRBV4-3	TRBJ1-2	CASSQGTGSGYTF	TGCGCCAGCAGCCAAGGGACAGGGTCTGGCTACACCTTC
-	-	TRBV18	TRBJ2-1	CASSPPGGSSYNEQFF	TGTGCCAGCTCACCACCGGGGGGCAGCTCCTACAATGAGCAGTTCTTC
few	TRBD1	TRBV6-5	TRBJ1-5	CASRGTGTNQPQHF	TGTGCCAGCAGGGGGACAGGCACCAATCAGCCCCAGCATTTT
-	TRBD1	TRBV27	TRBJ1-6	CASSIGTGGNSPLHF	TGTGCCAGCAGTATCGGGACAGGGGGGAATTCACCCCTCCACTTT
-	-	TRBV6-5	TRBJ1-2	CASSYLPPEGYGYTF	TGTGCCAGCAGTTACTTACCCCCAGAGGGCTATGGCTACACCTTC
-	TRBD1	TRBV5-5	TRBJ2-1	CASSWDRGMNEQFF	TGTGCCAGCAGTTGGGACAGGGGTATGAATGAGCAGTTCTTC
-	-	TRBV2	TRBJ1-6	CASSPWTSNNSPLHF	TGTGCCAGCAGTCCCTGGACCAGTAACAATTCACCCCTCCACTTT
-	-	TRBV4-1	TRBJ2-1	CASSQSPTRRDNEQFF	TGCGCCAGCAGCCAATCCCCCACGCGGAGGGACAATGAGCAGTTCTTC
-	-	TRBV3-1/TRBV3-2	TRBJ2-4	CASSQGFIQYF	TGTGCCAGCAGCCAAGGATTTATTCAGTACTTC
-	-	TRBV27	TRBJ1-2	CASSCVSCGANYGYTF	TGTGCCAGCAGTTGTGTGTCCTGCGGGGCTAACTATGGCTACACCTTC
-	TRBD1	TRBV11-2	TRBJ1-1	CASSSQGGTEAFF	TGTGCCAGCAGCTCCCAGGGGGGCACTGAAGCTTTCTTT
once	-	TRBV6-1	TRBJ2-5	CASSEGWGAGETQYF	TGTGCCAGCAGTGAAGGATGGGGGGCCGGGGAGACCCAGTACTTC
-	-	TRBV11-2	TRBJ1-4	CASSRTGPTNEKLFF	TGTGCCAGCAGCCGTACAGGTCCAACTAATGAAAAACTGTTTTTT
-	-	TRBV7-9	TRBJ1-2	CASSQEFNYGYTF	TGTGCCAGCAGCCAAGAGTTTAACTATGGCTACACCTTC
-	-	TRBV7-9	TRBJ2-5	CASSLSSRETQYF	TGTGCCAGCAGCTTGAGCAGTCGAGAGACCCAGTACTTC
-	-	TRBV6-5	TRBJ2-7	CASSYDRSLNEQYF	TGTGCCAGCAGTTACGACAGGTCGCTCAACGAGCAGTACTTC
-	-	TRBV10-3	TRBJ1-1	CAISGGSNTEAFF	TGTGCCATCAGTGGCGGGTCGAACACTGAAGCTTTCTTT
few	-	TRBV19	TRBJ1-4	CASSMITRNSNEKLFF	TGTGCCAGTAGTATGATTACACGGAACTCTAATGAAAAACTGTTTTTT
-	TRBD2	TRBV18	TRBJ2-1	CASSPFGSGGGNEQFF	TGTGCCAGCTCACCATTTGGTAGCGGGGGTGGTAATGAGCAGTTCTTC
few	-	TRBV5-1	TRBJ2-5	CASSPAPQETQYF	TGCGCCAGCAGCCCCGCCCCCCAAGAGACCCAGTACTTC
-	-	TRBV7-9	TRBJ1-1	CASSLGARGLNTEAFF	TGTGCCAGCAGCTTAGGAGCCAGGGGCCTTAACACTGAAGCTTTCTTT
-	TRBD1	TRBV19	TRBJ2-7	CASSSPGQGAYEQYF	TGTGCCAGTAGTAGTCCGGGACAGGGAGCCTACGAGCAGTACTTC
-	-	TRBV13	TRBJ2-1	CASTGRGSSYNEQFF	TGTGCCAGCACGGGAAGGGGCAGCTCCTACAATGAGCAGTTCTTC
-	TRBD2	TRBV6-6	TRBJ2-2	CASRGDTGELFF	TGTGCCAGCCGGGGGGACACCGGGGAGCTGTTTTTT
-	TRBD1	TRBV9	TRBJ2-5	CASSPGQGVVETQYF	TGTGCCAGCAGCCCGGGACAGGGGGTTGTGGAGACCCAGTACTTC
-	-	TRBV3-1/TRBV3-2	TRBJ2-5	CASSQGRQETQYF	TGTGCCAGCAGCCAAGGACGCCAAGAGACCCAGTACTTC
-	-	TRBV2	TRBJ1-2	CASIREDRPDGYTF	TGTGCCAGCATCCGGGAGGACCGACCCGATGGCTACACCTTC
-	-	TRBV11-2	TRBJ1-3	CASSLAPIGYVGNTIYF	TGTGCCAGCAGCTTAGCCCCGATAGGATACGTGGGAAACACCATATATTTT
-	-	TRBV27	TRBJ2-3	CASSLRGDTQYF	TGTGCCAGCAGTTTACGGGGGGATACGCAGTATTTT
-	TRBD1	TRBV10-3	TRBJ2-3	CAITRTGSSDTQYF	TGTGCCATCACTAGGACAGGGAGCTCAGATACGCAGTATTTT
-	TRBD2	TRBV5-1	TRBJ2-1	CASSRAGGAGSSYNEQFF	TGCGCCAGCAGCCGGGCGGGGGGCGCGGGGAGCTCCTACAATGAGCAGTTCTTC